The T cell receptor (beta chain) under discussion was sequenced for a study of T cell repertoires in ileal Crohn's disease. Overall study findings and caveats: Active smokers at surgery had more clonal expansions than non-smokers.

Clones were sequenced by immunoSEQ multiplex PCR, and TCRdb holds only the in-frame ones, with some missing. Of fewer than 2,500 clones listed, approximately 84% are singletons. Concerning this clone: Its antigen remains unknown.

This CDR3 region has 13 residues. Germline-derived CDR1 and CDR2 are MNHNS and SASEGT. V was pared by 6 bases and J by 4 bases, with 12 bases between. The chain employs TRBV6-1 and TRBJ1-2, with a weak D call TRBD1 (5 bases). This clonotype was sampled from an adult with Crohn's disease. The sequencing sample was made of ileal tissue. In nucleotides, the CDR3 is TGTGCCAGCAGGACTGGGGGTCTCTATGGCTACACCTTC. Protein: CASRTGGLYGYTF.